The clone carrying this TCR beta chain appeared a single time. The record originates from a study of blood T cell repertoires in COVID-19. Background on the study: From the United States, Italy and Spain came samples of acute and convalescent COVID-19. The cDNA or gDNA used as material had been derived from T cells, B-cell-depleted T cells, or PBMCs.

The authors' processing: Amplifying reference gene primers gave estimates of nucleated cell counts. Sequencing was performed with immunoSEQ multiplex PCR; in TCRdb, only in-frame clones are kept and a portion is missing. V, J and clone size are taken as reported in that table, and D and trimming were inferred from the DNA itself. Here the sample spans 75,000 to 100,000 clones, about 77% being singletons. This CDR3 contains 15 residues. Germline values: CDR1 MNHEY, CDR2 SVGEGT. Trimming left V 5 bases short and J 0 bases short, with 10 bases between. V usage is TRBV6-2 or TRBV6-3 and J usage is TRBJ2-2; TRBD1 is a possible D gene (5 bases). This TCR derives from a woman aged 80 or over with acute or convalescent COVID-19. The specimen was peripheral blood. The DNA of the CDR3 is TGTGCCAGCAGTAGACAGTGGACGAACACCGGGGAGCTGTTTTTT. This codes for CASSRQWTNTGELFF.